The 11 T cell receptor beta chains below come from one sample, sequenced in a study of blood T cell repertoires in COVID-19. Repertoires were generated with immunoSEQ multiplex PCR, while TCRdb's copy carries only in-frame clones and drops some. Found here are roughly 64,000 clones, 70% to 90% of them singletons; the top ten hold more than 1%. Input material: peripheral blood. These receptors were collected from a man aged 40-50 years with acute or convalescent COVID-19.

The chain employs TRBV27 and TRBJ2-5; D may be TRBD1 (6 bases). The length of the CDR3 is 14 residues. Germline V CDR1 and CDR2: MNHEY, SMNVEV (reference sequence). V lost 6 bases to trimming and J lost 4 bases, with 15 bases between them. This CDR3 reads CASSATTGRETQYF. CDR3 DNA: TGTGCCAGCAGCGCAACCACAGGGAGAGAGACCCAGTACTTC.

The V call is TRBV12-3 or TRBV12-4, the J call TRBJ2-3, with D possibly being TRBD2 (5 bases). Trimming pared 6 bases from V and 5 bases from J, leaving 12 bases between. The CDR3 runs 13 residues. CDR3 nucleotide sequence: TGTGCCAGCAGGCTCCCTGGACTAGATACGCAGTATTTT. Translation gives CASRLPGLDTQYF.

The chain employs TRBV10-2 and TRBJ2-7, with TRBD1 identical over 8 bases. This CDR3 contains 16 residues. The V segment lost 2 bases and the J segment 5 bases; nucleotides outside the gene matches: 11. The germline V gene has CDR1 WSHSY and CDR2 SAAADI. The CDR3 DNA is TGCGCCAGCAGTGAGCCTGGGACAGGATGGGCTAACGAGCAGTACTTC. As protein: CASSEPGTGWANEQYF.

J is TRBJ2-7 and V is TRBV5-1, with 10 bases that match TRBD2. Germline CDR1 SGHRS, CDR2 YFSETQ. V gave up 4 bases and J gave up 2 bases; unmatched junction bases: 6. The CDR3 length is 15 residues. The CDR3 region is CASSLTSGVPYEQYF. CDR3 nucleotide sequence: TGCGCCAGCAGCCTTACTAGCGGGGTCCCCTACGAGCAGTACTTC.

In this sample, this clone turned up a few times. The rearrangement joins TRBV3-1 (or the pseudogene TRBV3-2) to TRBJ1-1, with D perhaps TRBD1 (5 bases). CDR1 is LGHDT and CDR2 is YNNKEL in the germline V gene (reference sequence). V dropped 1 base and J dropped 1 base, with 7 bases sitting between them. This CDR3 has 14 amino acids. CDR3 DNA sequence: TGTGCCAGCAGCCAAGTCGGGGGGAACACTGAAGCTTTCTTT. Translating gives CASSQVGGNTEAFF.

The DNA for the CDR3 is TGCGCCAGCAGCTTGGCCTTCGGACTAAAAGGGGAGACTAATGAAAAACTGTTTTTT. As protein: CASSLAFGLKGETNEKLFF. This chain uses TRBV5-1 with TRBJ1-4; D may be TRBD1 (5 bases). The V gene lost 0 bases and the J gene lost 2 bases, with 20 bases spanning the gap. CDR1 and CDR2 from the germline V gene are SGHRS and YFSETQ. CDR3 size: 19 residues.

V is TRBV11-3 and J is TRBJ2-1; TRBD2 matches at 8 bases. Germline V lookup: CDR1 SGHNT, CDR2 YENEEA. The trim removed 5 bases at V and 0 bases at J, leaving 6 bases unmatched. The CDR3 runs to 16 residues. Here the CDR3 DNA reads TGTGCCAGCAGCCTTACACTAGCGGCCTCCTACAATGAGCAGTTCTTC. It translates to CASSLTLAASYNEQFF.

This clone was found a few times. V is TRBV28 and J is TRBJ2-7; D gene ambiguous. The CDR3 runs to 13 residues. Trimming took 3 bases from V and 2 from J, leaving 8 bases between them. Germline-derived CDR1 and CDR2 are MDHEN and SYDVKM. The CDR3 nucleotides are TGTGCCAGCAGTTTCCGTTTCCCCTACGAGCAGTACTTC. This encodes CASSFRFPYEQYF. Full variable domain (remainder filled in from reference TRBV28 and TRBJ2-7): DVKVTQSSRYLVKRTGEKVFLECVQDMDHENMFWYRQDPGLGLRLIYFSYDVKMKEKGDIPEGYSVSREKKERFSLILESASTNQTSMYLCASSFRFPYEQYFGPGTRLTVT.

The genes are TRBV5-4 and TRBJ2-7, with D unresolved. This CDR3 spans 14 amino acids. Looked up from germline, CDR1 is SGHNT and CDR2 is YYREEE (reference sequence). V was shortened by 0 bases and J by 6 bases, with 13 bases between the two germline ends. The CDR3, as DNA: TGTGCCAGCAGCTTGGGGGCCTTTTCGGCCGAGCAGTACTTC. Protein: CASSLGAFSAEQYF.

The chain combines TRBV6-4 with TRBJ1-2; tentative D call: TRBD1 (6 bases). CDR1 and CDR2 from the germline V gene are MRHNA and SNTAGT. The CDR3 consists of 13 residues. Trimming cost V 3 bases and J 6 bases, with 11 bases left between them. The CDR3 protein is CASSETGSDGYTF. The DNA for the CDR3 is TGTGCCAGCAGTGAAACAGGGTCGGATGGCTACACCTTC.

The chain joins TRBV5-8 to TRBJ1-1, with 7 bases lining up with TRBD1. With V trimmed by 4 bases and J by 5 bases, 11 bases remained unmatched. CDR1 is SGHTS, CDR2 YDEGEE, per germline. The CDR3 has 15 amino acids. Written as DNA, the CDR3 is TGTGCCAGCAGCCGAAAGGGACAGTCGAGAACTGAAGCTTTCTTT. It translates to CASSRKGQSRTEAFF.